These 27 T cell receptor beta chains were all obtained from the same sample, sequenced in a study of T cell repertoires in cytomegalovirus infection (dated by TCRdb to about 2019). For these receptors, no antigen is known. Sequenced using an Illumina HiSeq 1500. TCRdb redid the processing of the public reads, applying fastp at Q25 and MiXCR, and retained in-frame beta chains. All rows with the same CDR3 protein become a single entry with the most common DNA and genes. The table for this sample lists some 350,000 distinct CDR3 sequences; approximately 35% of them were counted only once. The ten largest make up roughly 14% of the sample. The meaning of the sample's treatment or condition label: in vitro stimulation with specific CMV peptide epitopes to enrich CMV-specific T cells. The sequencing used cultured PBMCs, collected from culture after CMV antigen stimulation. The source of these receptors is a human donor in good health (CMV status not recorded). Some clones in this sample may be carry-over from other donors' samples.

This chain connects TRBV5-5 to TRBJ1-4, with D unclear. V lost 3 bases and J lost 6, with 6 bases in between. Germline values: CDR1 SGHKS, CDR2 YYEKEE (reference sequence). The CDR3 covers 12 residues. The CDR3: CASSSNYEKLFF. The CDR3 DNA follows: TGTGCCAGCAGCTCAAACTATGAAAAACTGTTTTTT.

The chain joins TRBV9 to TRBJ2-6; D is uncertain. The V gene lost 0 bases and the J gene lost 2 bases, with 9 bases spanning the gap. This CDR3 has 16 residues. In germline, CDR1 is SGDLS, CDR2 YYNGEE. The CDR3 DNA reads TGTGCCAGCAGCGTAGGCCTGGGGACTGGGGCCAACGTCCTGACTTTC. It translates to CASSVGLGTGANVLTF.

This clonotype was counted between two and nine times. The V call is TRBV11-2, the J call TRBJ2-3; possibly TRBD2 for D (5 bases). The germline CDR1 and CDR2 sequences are SGHAT and FQNNGV. Deletions cut 5 bases from V and 4 bases from J, with 10 bases between. The CDR3 has 13 residues. The CDR3 DNA follows: TGTGCCAGCAGCCCACCGGGATCAGATACGCAGTATTTT. As protein: CASSPPGSDTQYF.

The gene calls are TRBV7-8 and TRBJ2-5, with a weak D call TRBD2 (5 bases). Trimming cost V 5 bases and J 6 bases, with 19 bases left between them. The CDR3 totals 15 residues. Germline lookup yields CDR1 SGHVS and CDR2 FQNEAQ. DNA of the CDR3: TGTGCCAGCAGCGGCCACCTAGACCCGGGAAAGACCCAGTACTTC. Translating gives CASSGHLDPGKTQYF.

There are many counts of this clonotype. The rearrangement links TRBV5-4 to TRBJ2-1; 13 nucleotides agree with TRBD2. J was trimmed by 9 bases and V by 4 bases; bases with no gene match: 10. The length of the CDR3 is 16 residues. Germline-derived CDR1 and CDR2 are SGHNT and YYREEE (reference sequence). CDR3 amino acids: CASSPGGTSGNIEQFF. The CDR3 coding sequence is TGTGCCAGCAGCCCCGGCGGGACTAGCGGGAACATTGAGCAGTTCTTC.

The chain is built from TRBV2 and TRBJ1-1, with TRBD1 matching over 10 bases. This CDR3 contains 16 residues. Germline V gene sequence: CDR1 SNHLY, CDR2 FYNNEI. V shed 5 bases and J 0 bases; nucleotides not matched to a gene: 6. The CDR3 loop reads CASSRDRGLLNTEAFF. DNA for the CDR3: TGTGCCAGCAGTCGGGACAGGGGCCTCTTGAACACTGAAGCTTTCTTT.

V gene TRBV7-2 combines with J gene TRBJ1-2; the D gene is possibly TRBD1 (5 bases). Germline CDR1 and CDR2: SGHTA and FQGNSA. This CDR3 is 13 amino acids long. V lost 4 bases and J 8 bases, leaving 14 bases between the germline ends. The CDR3 DNA reads TGTGCCAGCAGCTCAACCGGGACGTCAGGCTACACCTTC. Protein product: CASSSTGTSGYTF.

V is TRBV12-3 or TRBV12-4 and J is TRBJ2-7; D gene ambiguous. Trimming cost V 4 bases and J 0 bases, with 16 bases left between them. CDR3 size: 16 residues. Written as DNA, the CDR3 is TGTGCCAGCAGTTCCTCCCGAGGTGCTAGCTCCTACGAGCAGTACTTC. It yields the protein CASSSSRGASSYEQYF.

V and J are TRBV7-2 and TRBJ2-1, with D maybe TRBD2 (6 bases). The V and J ends lost 5 bases and 0 bases respectively, with 11 bases between them. This CDR3 region has 15 residues. Germline loops: CDR1 SGHTA, CDR2 FQGNSA. The DNA for the CDR3 is TGTGCCAGCAGCCAGGGACTGGGCTCCTACAATGAGCAGTTCTTC. Residues: CASSQGLGSYNEQFF.

CDR3 nucleotide sequence: TGCAGCGTTGCTGGCAGGGGGTCTTCAAATGAGCAGTTCTTC. Protein product: CSVAGRGSSNEQFF. The chain is built from TRBV29-1 and TRBJ2-1; TRBD1 matches at 7 bases. CDR3 length equals 14 residues. The junction had 10 bases not matched to a gene; V was cut back by 4 bases and J by 7 bases. Germline V lookup: CDR1 SQVTM, CDR2 ANQGSEA.

This clonotype was picked up a small number of times. The chain links TRBV7-2 to TRBJ2-2; 9 nucleotides align to TRBD2. The CDR3 length is 15 residues. Germline CDR1 is SGHTA and CDR2 is FQGNSA. V lost 3 bases to trimming and J lost 6 bases; unmatched junction nucleotides: 5. The CDR3 DNA reads TGTGCCAGCAGCTTCGCTAGCGGGGCCCCCGGGGAGCTGTTTTTT. Its protein product is CASSFASGAPGELFF.

V usage is TRBV6-6 and J usage is TRBJ2-1; D is possibly TRBD1 (6 bases). V lost 6 bases, J lost 9 bases, and 12 bases lay in between. This CDR3 spans 12 amino acids. Germline V gene data show CDR1 as MNHNY and CDR2 as SVGAGI (reference sequence). CDR3 amino acids: CASRAGVGEQFF. The CDR3 nucleotides read TGTGCCAGCAGAGCAGGGGTCGGTGAGCAGTTCTTC.

This clonotype was observed a handful of times. This chain joins TRBV7-8 and TRBJ2-4; 8 nucleotides agree with TRBD2. Germline CDR1 SGHVS, CDR2 FQNEAQ. Losses at the gene ends were 3 bases for V and 0 bases for J; bases not matched to a gene: 7. The CDR3 runs to 17 residues. The CDR3 loop reads CASSLASGPLAKNIQYF. The CDR3 nucleotides are TGTGCCAGCAGCTTGGCTAGCGGGCCCCTAGCCAAAAACATTCAGTACTTC.

Only a few counts were recorded for this clonotype. The V call is TRBV15, the J call TRBJ1-1, with D possibly matching TRBD1 (5 bases). Germline lookup yields CDR1 LNHNV and CDR2 YYDKDF (reference sequence). Trimming cost V 8 bases and J 7 bases, with 20 bases left between them. The CDR3 sequence is 14 residues long. The CDR3 nucleotides are TGTGCCACCGCGGCGCACCGGGACCATATTGAAGCTTTCTTT. Translated: CATAAHRDHIEAFF.

The chain is built from TRBV29-1 and TRBJ2-7, with D maybe TRBD1 (6 bases). The V gene's germline CDR1 is SQVTM and CDR2 ANQGSEA. Trimming took 7 bases from V and 6 from J, leaving 28 bases between them. The CDR3 is made up of 16 amino acids. The CDR3 protein is CSASRGEAGVLSEQYF. CDR3 coding DNA: TGCAGCGCCAGCCGGGGAGAAGCAGGGGTTCTAAGCGAGCAGTACTTC.

With respect to this clonotype: A junction boundary mismatches the germline segment, possibly from a read error. The V and J genes are TRBV4-1 and TRBJ2-6, with D tentatively TRBD2 (6 bases). Germline V lookup: CDR1 MGHRA, CDR2 YSYEKL. This CDR3 is 17 amino acids long. This chain's CDR3 is CASSQVAAPSGANVLTF. The CDR3 nucleotides are TGTGCCAGCAGCCAAGTAGCGGCACCTTCTGGGGCCAACGTCCTGACTTTC.

The chain is built from TRBV4-1 and TRBJ2-3; 9 bases are shared with TRBD1. CDR1 is MGHRA, CDR2 YSYEKL, per germline. There are 15 residues in the CDR3. Trimming cost V 3 bases and J 5 bases; bases outside gene matches: 6. CDR3: CASSHQTGGVDTQYF. The CDR3 coding sequence is TGCGCCAGCAGCCACCAGACAGGGGGAGTAGATACGCAGTATTTT.

Only a few counts were recorded for this clonotype. The gene calls are TRBV11-3 and TRBJ2-7; a possible D gene is TRBD1 (6 bases). This CDR3 comprises 15 residues. V was trimmed by 0 bases and J by 2 bases, leaving 11 bases between them. CDR1 is SGHNT, CDR2 YENEEA, per germline. The CDR3 DNA reads as TGTGCCAGCAGCTTAGATGCGGCAGGGGCCTACGAGCAGTACGTC. This translates into CASSLDAAGAYEQYV.

The chain is built from TRBV28 and TRBJ2-7, with D possibly called TRBD1 or TRBD2 (5 bases each). Trimming left V 3 bases short and J 5 bases short, with 11 bases between. There are 13 residues in the CDR3. The germline V gene encodes CDR1 MDHEN and CDR2 SYDVKM. The DNA for the CDR3 is TGTGCCAGCAGTTTTGGGGGTGCCCACGAGCAGTACGTC. It is translated as CASSFGGAHEQYV.

This clonotype occurred a few times. Germline and junction disagree at one end, which may indicate a read error. This rearrangement joins TRBV7-8 to TRBJ2-2; perhaps TRBD2 as D (5 bases). The CDR3 length is 14 residues. Germline CDR1 is SGHVS and CDR2 is FQNEAQ. The CDR3 DNA follows: TGTGCCAGCAGCTTAGACGGGAACCCCGGGGAGCTGTTTTTT. Amino acid sequence: CASSLDGNPGELFF.

This clonotype was seen a handful of times. The V call is TRBV19, the J call TRBJ2-7; no firm D call. Trimming shortened V by 3 bases and J by 2 bases, and 26 bases separated the two germline ends. Germline CDR1 and CDR2: LNHDA and SQIVND (reference sequence). The CDR3 spans 19 residues. The CDR3 DNA sequence: TGTGCCAGTAGTATCTACCTGGTGTCGGTTCTGTTTGCACCCTACGAGCAGTACTTC. Translating gives CASSIYLVSVLFAPYEQYF.

V gene TRBV7-9 combines with J gene TRBJ2-2, with a tentative D call TRBD2 (6 bases). The CDR3 is 15 residues long. Germline assignment: CDR1 SEHNR and CDR2 FQNEAQ (reference sequence). V was clipped by 2 bases and J by 1 base, with 8 bases between them. CDR3 nucleotide sequence: TGTGCCAGCAGCTTAAACGGGGGGAACACCGGGGAGCTGTTTTTT. Translating it yields CASSLNGGNTGELFF.

The rearrangement links TRBV6-6 to TRBJ2-5, with D tentatively TRBD2 (7 bases). This CDR3 spans 17 amino acids. Per germline, CDR1 MNHNY and CDR2 SVGAGI (reference sequence). Trimming took 6 bases from V and 6 from J, leaving 26 bases between them. The CDR3 DNA reads TGTGCCAGCAGCCGAGGTTGGGGGGGGCGGTTACAAAAGACCCAGTACTTC. This gives the protein CASSRGWGGRLQKTQYF.

The chain recombines TRBV27 with TRBJ2-2; maybe TRBD2 (5 bases). Germline CDR1 is MNHEY and CDR2 is SMNVEV (reference sequence). This CDR3 has 13 residues. Trimming stripped 6 bases from V and 5 bases from J, with 10 bases between. CDR3 bases: TGTGCCAGCAGGGCGGGTGGAACCGGGGAGCTGTTTTTT. It yields the protein CASRAGGTGELFF.

The rearrangement uses TRBV29-1 and TRBJ1-2; the D gene is possibly TRBD1 (6 bases). The germline V gene has CDR1 SQVTM and CDR2 ANQGSEA. The CDR3 has 14 residues. The V gene lost 0 bases and the J gene lost 8 bases, with 16 bases spanning the gap. The CDR3 sequence: CSVEDLGETGGYTF. The CDR3 DNA sequence: TGCAGCGTTGAAGATCTTGGGGAGACAGGAGGCTACACCTTC.

This clonotype turned up a few times. The gene calls are TRBV6-1 and TRBJ1-3; weak D call: TRBD1 (5 bases). The ends were cut back, 7 bases at V and 4 bases at J, with 11 bases in the middle. The germline CDR1 and CDR2 sequences are MNHNS and SASEGT. The CDR3 has 13 amino acids. This chain's CDR3 is CASTPRGGNTIYF. The CDR3 nucleotides read TGTGCCAGCACCCCGCGGGGGGGAAACACCATATATTTT.

This clonotype has just a few counts. The chain has TRBV6-2 or TRBV6-3 and TRBJ1-3, with unresolved D. This CDR3 has 13 amino acids. With 6 bases removed from V and 0 bases from J, the gap between germline ends came to 6 bases. Germline CDR1 MNHEY, CDR2 SVGEGT. The CDR3 sequence: CASSSNSGNTIYF. The DNA of the CDR3 is TGTGCCAGCAGCTCGAACTCTGGAAACACCATATATTTT.